This T cell receptor beta chain was found in a study of blood T cell repertoires in COVID-19. Cohort 3 recovery required two negative PCRs, clearance, or symptom resolution. This CDR3 region has 12 residues. V was trimmed by 3 bases and J by 14 bases, leaving 17 bases between them. Germline V gene lookup returns CDR1 GTSNPN and CDR2 SVGIG (reference sequence). Data came from immunoSEQ multiplex PCR; TCRdb stores just in-frame clones and leaves some out. The table shows 250,000 to 350,000 clones, with 85% occurring only once. The sample taken for sequencing was PBMCs or T cells enriched from blood (not recorded which). This TCR was sampled from a woman aged 45-65 years who had recovered from COVID-19. The rearrangement joins TRBV30 to TRBJ2-1; D may be TRBD1 (5 bases). CDR3 region: CAWRLPGWAKFF. As DNA, the CDR3 is TGTGCCTGGAGACTACCAGGGTGGGCGAAGTTCTTC.